The next 19 T cell receptor beta chains were all read from a single sample in a study of cytomegalovirus exposure and HLA in healthy donors. The PCR made use of 60 Vbeta and 13 Jbeta primers. Repertoires were generated with immunoSEQ multiplex PCR, while TCRdb's copy carries only in-frame clones and drops some. The table records 150,000 to 200,000 clones, 82% of them present only once. The source material was PBMCs. Source of these receptors: a girl under 18 in good health and CMV-seropositive.

This chain connects TRBV2 to TRBJ2-7; D is perhaps TRBD1 (6 bases). Germline V gene data show CDR1 as SNHLY and CDR2 as FYNNEI. This CDR3 region has 14 residues. Trimming stripped 7 bases from V and 1 base from J, with 14 bases between. Here the CDR3 reads CASTVQGQSYEQYF. CDR3 bases: TGTGCCAGCACGGTCCAGGGGCAATCCTACGAGCAGTACTTC.

This clone has a single count. The chain joins TRBV28 to TRBJ1-1; perhaps TRBD1 as D (5 bases). This CDR3 has 15 amino acids. Germline V CDR1 and CDR2: MDHEN, SYDVKM. Between the trimmed V and J ends, which lost 4 bases and 5 bases, there was a span of 17 bases. The chain's CDR3 is CASSWRGVDGTEAFF. The CDR3 nucleotides are TGTGCCAGCAGTTGGCGGGGGGTTGATGGTACTGAAGCTTTCTTT.

The chain employs TRBV5-1 and TRBJ1-5, with D tentatively TRBD1 (5 bases). CDR3 length: 16 residues. Germline CDR1 reads SGHRS; CDR2 reads YFSETQ. Trimming took off 0 bases at V and 2 bases at J, with 12 bases between the two ends. CDR3 DNA: TGCGCCAGCAGCTTGGGTCCAGGGTTGGGCAATCAGCCCCAGCATTTT. Its translation is CASSLGPGLGNQPQHF.

The J gene is TRBJ2-4, the V gene TRBV7-3; 11 bases align to TRBD1. The V gene end was trimmed by 4 bases and the J gene end by 5 bases; junction bases not matched to a gene: 1. Germline assignment: CDR1 SGHTA and CDR2 FQGTGA. The CDR3 consists of 14 residues. CDR3 bases: TGTGCCAGCAGCTCGGGACAGGGGGAAAACATTCAGTACTTC. Translation gives CASSSGQGENIQYF.

This chain uses TRBV9 with TRBJ2-5; the match to TRBD2 covers 7 bases. J lost 5 bases, V lost 3 bases, and 7 bases had no gene match. The CDR3 covers 14 residues. CDR1 is SGDLS and CDR2 is YYNGEE in the germline V gene. The CDR3 protein is CASSAGLVRETQYF. CDR3 in DNA: TGTGCCAGCAGCGCCGGACTAGTGAGGGAGACCCAGTACTTC.

This clone was found once. The chain carries TRBV10-3 and TRBJ2-5, with 7 bases aligning to TRBD2. In germline, CDR1 is ENHRY, CDR2 SYGVKD. The CDR3 covers 15 residues. The J segment lost 2 bases and the V segment lost 3 bases, leaving 6 bases of the junction unmatched. CDR3 DNA sequence: TGTGCCATCAGTGAAGGGAGGACTAGGCAAGAGACCCAGTACTTC. Its protein is CAISEGRTRQETQYF.

V is TRBV18 and J is TRBJ1-2; 7 bases map to TRBD1. The germline V gene encodes CDR1 KGHSH and CDR2 LQKENI. The V segment lost 6 bases and the J segment 7 bases; nucleotides outside the gene matches: 11. This CDR3 contains 14 residues. CDR3 sequence (DNA): TGTGCCAGCTCTGAGAGGACAGGCGGTGGTGGCTACACCTTC. This codes for CASSERTGGGGYTF.

The rearrangement uses TRBV10-2 and TRBJ1-2; D remains ambiguous. In germline, CDR1 is WSHSY, CDR2 SAAADI. This CDR3 is built from 14 residues. Trimming cost V 4 bases and J 4 bases, with 13 bases left between them. The CDR3 here is CASSGIREAYGYTF. In nucleotides, the CDR3 is TGCGCCAGCAGTGGGATTCGAGAGGCCTATGGCTACACCTTC.

This clone was seen once. This chain connects TRBV4-3 to TRBJ2-5, with 10 bases fitting TRBD1. After removal of 0 bases from V and 6 bases from J, the junction contained 7 bases not matched to a gene. The germline V gene has CDR1 LGHNA and CDR2 YSLEER. The CDR3 spans 16 residues. The CDR3 nucleotides are TGCGCCAGCAGCCAAGATAGGACAGGGGGTCCGCAGACCCAGTACTTC. Protein sequence: CASSQDRTGGPQTQYF.

This chain joins TRBV19 and TRBJ1-5; 9 nucleotides agree with TRBD1. The CDR3 sequence is 15 residues long. V was pared by 3 bases and J by 4 bases, with 4 bases of the junction left unmatched. CDR1 and CDR2 from the germline V gene are LNHDA and SQIVND (reference sequence). The CDR3 is CASSILTGGNQPQHF. The CDR3 bases are TGTGCCAGTAGTATCTTGACAGGGGGGAATCAGCCCCAGCATTTT.

This clone showed up just once. The chain is built from TRBV18 and TRBJ2-3; TRBD2 aligns across 7 bases. The V gene's germline CDR1 is KGHSH and CDR2 LQKENI. The J segment lost 0 bases and the V segment lost 3 bases, leaving 3 bases of the junction unmatched. CDR3 length equals 15 residues. The DNA of the CDR3 is TGTGCCAGCTCACCTTTAGCGGGCAGCACAGATACGCAGTATTTT. It encodes CASSPLAGSTDTQYF.

The CDR3 sequence: CSVDLTGGGYTF. CDR3 bases: TGCAGCGTTGACCTGACAGGGGGCGGCTACACCTTC. The chain couples TRBV29-1 to TRBJ1-2; 10 bases line up with TRBD1. The CDR3 runs to 12 residues. J gave up 8 bases and V 3 bases, and 3 bases lay outside the gene matches. Per germline, CDR1 SQVTM and CDR2 ANQGSEA. Supplemented by reference TRBV29-1 and TRBJ1-2, the full variable domain reads SAVISQKPSRDICQRGTSLTIQCQVDSQVTMMFWYRQQPGQSLTLIATANQGSEATYESGFVIDKFPISRPNLTFSTLTVSNMSPEDSSIYLCSVDLTGGGYTFGSGTRLTVV.

The V and J genes are TRBV28 and TRBJ2-5; D unclear. V was shortened by 6 bases and J by 2 bases, with 10 bases between the two germline ends. The germline gives CDR1 MDHEN, CDR2 SYDVKM. The CDR3 is made up of 13 amino acids. The CDR3 sequence is CASSPESQETQYF. CDR3 sequence (DNA): TGTGCCAGCAGCCCAGAATCGCAAGAGACCCAGTACTTC.

The chain combines TRBV28 with TRBJ2-7; 7 bases fit TRBD1. J lost 1 base, V lost 4 bases, and 4 bases had no gene match. There are 14 residues in the CDR3. CDR1 and CDR2 (germline): MDHEN, SYDVKM. CDR3 bases: TGTGCCAGCAGTTCCACAGGGGAATCCTACGAGCAGTACTTC. This sequence encodes CASSSTGESYEQYF. Combining the CDR3 with reference TRBV28 and TRBJ2-7 gives the whole variable domain DVKVTQSSRYLVKRTGEKVFLECVQDMDHENMFWYRQDPGLGLRLIYFSYDVKMKEKGDIPEGYSVSREKKERFSLILESASTNQTSMYLCASSSTGESYEQYFGPGTRLTVT.

This chain uses TRBV2 with TRBJ2-1, with 7 bases identical to TRBD1. The V gene's germline CDR1 is SNHLY and CDR2 FYNNEI. The ends lost 5 bases at V and 3 bases at J; junction bases unmatched: 1. This CDR3 has 13 residues. The DNA of the CDR3 is TGTGCCAGCAGTCGACAGGGCTACAATGAGCAGTTCTTC. It translates to CASSRQGYNEQFF.

This chain connects TRBV4-3 to TRBJ1-3; a possible D gene is TRBD1 (6 bases). CDR1 is LGHNA, CDR2 YSLEER, per germline. This CDR3 spans 15 amino acids. The germline V and J ends were trimmed by 1 base and 4 bases, with 11 bases remaining between them. Here the CDR3 DNA reads TGCGCCAGCAGCCAAGCAACAGGGCGGGGAAACACCATATATTTT. Protein sequence: CASSQATGRGNTIYF.

Here the CDR3 DNA reads TGTGCCAGCAGCGACGCCCCCGGGCAGCCCCAGCATTTT. Translating gives CASSDAPGQPQHF. The chain has TRBV5-4 and TRBJ1-5; D is ambiguous. Germline V lookup: CDR1 SGHNT, CDR2 YYREEE (reference sequence). The length of the CDR3 is 13 residues. V was shortened by 4 bases and J by 7 bases, with 12 bases between the two germline ends.

This clone was picked up a small number of times. The V and J genes are TRBV2 and TRBJ2-6; D ambiguous. Germline CDR1 and CDR2: SNHLY and FYNNEI. This CDR3 comprises 15 residues. Trimming left V 4 bases short and J 0 bases short, with 7 bases between. CDR3 loop: CASSVEASGANVLTF. CDR3 DNA: TGTGCCAGCAGTGTAGAGGCCTCTGGGGCCAACGTCCTGACTTTC.

This rearrangement joins TRBV28 to TRBJ2-7; possible D gene TRBD1, 6 bases. V lost 3 bases and J 7 bases, leaving 16 bases between the germline ends. This CDR3 is built from 14 residues. The germline V gene encodes CDR1 MDHEN and CDR2 SYDVKM. CDR3 in DNA: TGTGCCAGCAGTTTCATGGGCCAGGGGCGGGAGCAGTACTTC. Protein: CASSFMGQGREQYF.